This T cell receptor (beta chain) comes out of a study of T cells after yellow fever vaccination. Turning to the study itself: By means of CD3, CD45RA, CCR7 and CD95, the EM, EMRA, CM and Tscm memory subsets were sorted. Findings and limits, study-wide: Sorting of memory subsets on day 0 yielded almost no detectable vaccine-responding clonotypes. Re-detected after boosting: most primary clones, 96% of CD4 and about 90% of CD8.

Template-switching 5'RACE yielded the TCR cDNA; a universal primer site and UMIs were added in the process. TCRdb fed the 5' RACE reads into MiXCR, producing one record per CDR3 protein. The table shows 45,000 to 75,000 distinct CDR3 sequences, with approximately 5.5% occurring only once. The ends were cut back, 8 bases at V and 10 bases at J, with 21 bases in the middle. The CDR3 is 14 residues long. Germline loops: CDR1 MNHEY, CDR2 SVGAGI. This clonotype was detected only a few times. This receptor was identified in a young man who received the YFV17D yellow fever vaccine. The J gene is TRBJ2-1, the V gene TRBV6-5, with D perhaps TRBD1 (5 bases). The input for sequencing was PBMCs, either bulk or a sorted T-cell subset (CD4+, CD8+, memory, or dextramer-sorted; not recorded which), taken on the day of the yellow fever booster vaccination. CDR3 amino acids: CASGAGLPNGEQFF. CDR3 in DNA: TGTGCCAGCGGGGCTGGGCTCCCAAATGGAGAGCAGTTCTTC.